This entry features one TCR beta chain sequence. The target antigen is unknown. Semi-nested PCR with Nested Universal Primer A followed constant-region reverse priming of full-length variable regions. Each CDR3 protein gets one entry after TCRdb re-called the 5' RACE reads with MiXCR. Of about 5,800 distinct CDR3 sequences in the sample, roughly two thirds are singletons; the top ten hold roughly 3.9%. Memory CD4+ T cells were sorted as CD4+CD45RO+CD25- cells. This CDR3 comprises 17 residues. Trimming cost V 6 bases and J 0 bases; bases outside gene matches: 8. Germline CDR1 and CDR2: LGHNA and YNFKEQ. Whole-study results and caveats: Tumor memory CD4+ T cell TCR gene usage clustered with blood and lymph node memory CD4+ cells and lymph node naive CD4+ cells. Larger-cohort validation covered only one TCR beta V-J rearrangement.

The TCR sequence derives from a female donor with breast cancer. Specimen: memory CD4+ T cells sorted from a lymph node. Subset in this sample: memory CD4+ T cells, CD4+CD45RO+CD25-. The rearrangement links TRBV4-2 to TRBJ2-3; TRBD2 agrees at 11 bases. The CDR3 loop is CASRELAGDHSTDTQYF. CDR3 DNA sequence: TGTGCCAGCAGGGAACTAGCGGGGGATCATAGCACAGATACGCAGTATTTT.